This is a list of T cell receptor beta chains from one sample in a study of OX40 agonist ivuxolimab in advanced cancers. Method: immunoSEQ multiplex PCR; TCRdb's copy keeps in-frame clones and lacks some. In the table there are 70,000 or so clones, approximately 90% of which are singletons. Sequencing was performed on CD4+ or CD8+ T cells sorted from blood, taken in a trial of the OX40 agonist ivuxolimab. These receptor sequences come from an adult with an advanced solid tumor such as melanoma, head and neck, liver or kidney cancer. The CDR3 runs from the conserved cysteine through the conserved F or W. D genes are given only for firm matches. Not all rows give a size; the values are once, few, many and, for expanded clones, a class.

DNA | CDR3 | D | J | size | V
TGCGCCAGCAGCCTCCAGGGGACTAGCGGTGATACGCAGTATTTT | CASSLQGTSGDTQYF | TRBD2 | TRBJ2-3 | - | TRBV5-1
TGTGCCAGCCGGGACAGCACCTACGAGCAGTACTTC | CASRDSTYEQYF | TRBD1 | TRBJ2-7 | - | TRBV19
TGTGCCAGCCGGAAGGGGACAGTTCAAGAGACCCAGTACTTC | CASRKGTVQETQYF | TRBD1 | TRBJ2-5 | - | TRBV19
TGTGCCAGCAGCCCAGGATCGGGGGCGGGAGGCGTCACAGATACGCAGTATTTT | CASSPGSGAGGVTDTQYF | TRBD2 | TRBJ2-3 | once | TRBV7-9
TGTGCCAGCAGCGTATCAATTGGGACAGACTTCGTCTCTGGAAACACCATATATTTT | CASSVSIGTDFVSGNTIYF | TRBD1 | TRBJ1-3 | - | TRBV9
TGCGCCAGCGTGCCAGGGGACGCGGAGGTTCGTGGCTACACCTTC | CASVPGDAEVRGYTF | - | TRBJ1-2 | - | TRBV5-1
TGCGCCAGCAGCCAAGTACAGGGGAACTATGGCTACACCTTC | CASSQVQGNYGYTF | TRBD1 | TRBJ1-2 | - | TRBV4-1
TGTGCCAGCAGCTGGCCGGGACAGGGCCTCTCCTACGAGCAGTACTTC | CASSWPGQGLSYEQYF | TRBD1 | TRBJ2-7 | - | TRBV7-2
TGTGCTAGCAGCCGGGTAGTTCAAGAGACCCAGTACTTC | CASSRVVQETQYF | - | TRBJ2-5 | once | TRBV7-7
TGTGCCAGTAGTATAAAAGGACAGGTGCAGTTCTTC | CASSIKGQVQFF | TRBD1 | TRBJ2-1 | - | TRBV19
TGTGCCAGCAACGTCCTAGCGGGGGGCCCAAATGAGCAGTTCTTC | CASNVLAGGPNEQFF | TRBD2 | TRBJ2-1 | - | TRBV28
TGTGCCAGTAGTATAGGCTACAGACCCCGCTCTGGGGCCAACGTCCTGACTTTC | CASSIGYRPRSGANVLTF | - | TRBJ2-6 | - | TRBV19
TGTGCCAGCAGTTACGGAGGAGAGACCCAGTACTTC | CASSYGGETQYF | - | TRBJ2-5 | - | TRBV6-6
TGCGCCAGCAGCCTCACAGGGGTTACTCAAGAGACCCAGTACTTC | CASSLTGVTQETQYF | TRBD1 | TRBJ2-5 | - | TRBV5-1
TGTGCCAGCAGACCAGCCTCGGTCCTATATGGCTACACCTTC | CASRPASVLYGYTF | - | TRBJ1-2 | - | TRBV6-5
TGTGCCAGCAGCTTAGTGGGGGCCGGGGAGCTGTTTTTT | CASSLVGAGELFF | - | TRBJ2-2 | - | TRBV7-9
TGCGCCAGCAGCCAAACACCGGGACTAGCTTTCTACGAGCAGTACTTC | CASSQTPGLAFYEQYF | TRBD2 | TRBJ2-7 | few | TRBV4-1
TGTGCCAGCAGCCCCAGACAGGGGGCTTCACCCCTCCACTTT | CASSPRQGASPLHF | TRBD1 | TRBJ1-6 | - | TRBV14
TGTGCCAGCATGAACCCGGGACAGACAGAAGAGACCCAGTACTTC | CASMNPGQTEETQYF | TRBD1 | TRBJ2-5 | few | TRBV5-6
TGTGCCAGTAGTGGGGGGCTTCAGCCCCAGCATTTT | CASSGGLQPQHF | - | TRBJ1-5 | once | TRBV19
TGTGCCAGCAGCCAAGATGGGGAGGGATTATATGGCTACACCTTC | CASSQDGEGLYGYTF | - | TRBJ1-2 | - | TRBV4-2
TGTGCCAGCAGTTTAGGAGGGGGAGATAGCGAAAAACTGTTTTTT | CASSLGGGDSEKLFF | - | TRBJ1-4 | - | TRBV28
TGTGCCACCAGCAGAGATCAGCGACAGAACACTGAAGCTTTCTTT | CATSRDQRQNTEAFF | - | TRBJ1-1 | - | TRBV15
TGTGCCAGCAGCACCGACAGGGGCCCTGGAAACACCATATATTTT | CASSTDRGPGNTIYF | TRBD1 | TRBJ1-3 | - | TRBV11-1
TGTGCCAGCAGCTTGTCACTAGCGGGGAACAATGAGCAGTTCTTC | CASSLSLAGNNEQFF | TRBD2 | TRBJ2-1 | - | TRBV7-9
TGTGCCATCAAGGCTTCTACTCCCACAGATACGCAGTATTTT | CAIKASTPTDTQYF | - | TRBJ2-3 | - | TRBV10-3
TGTGCCAGCAGCCGGACAGGGACGGCCTACGAGCAGTACTTC | CASSRTGTAYEQYF | TRBD1 | TRBJ2-7 | once | TRBV6-5
TGTGCCAGCAGCCTCCGGCAAAAGGGGGCCTACGAGCAGTACTTC | CASSLRQKGAYEQYF | - | TRBJ2-7 | - | TRBV28
TGTGCCAGCAGTTCGGCTAGCGGGAGGTACGAGCAGTACTTC | CASSSASGRYEQYF | TRBD2 | TRBJ2-7 | - | TRBV27
TGCGCCAGCAGCTTCGGAGGAGATACGCAGTATTTT | CASSFGGDTQYF | - | TRBJ2-3 | - | TRBV5-1